This T cell receptor (beta chain) is drawn from a study of blood T cell repertoires in COVID-19. Overall study: There were acute and convalescent COVID-19 samples, and they came from the United States, Italy and Spain.

TCRdb keeps only in-frame clones here, not all; method: immunoSEQ multiplex PCR. The sample holds fewer than 110,000 clones; about 85% are singletons and the top ten take around 3.3%. Sequencing was carried out using peripheral blood. The sequence came from a man in his fifties in a cohort sampled during active COVID-19.

The DNA of the CDR3 is TGTGCCAGCAGGGGGGGACAGGGTTACTATGGCTACACCTTC. Its protein is CASRGGQGYYGYTF. The chain combines TRBV6-6 with TRBJ1-2; 9 bases match TRBD1. The germline V gene has CDR1 MNHNY and CDR2 SVGAGI (reference sequence). Trimming took 6 bases from V and 3 from J; bases not matched to a gene: 5. The CDR3 runs 14 residues.